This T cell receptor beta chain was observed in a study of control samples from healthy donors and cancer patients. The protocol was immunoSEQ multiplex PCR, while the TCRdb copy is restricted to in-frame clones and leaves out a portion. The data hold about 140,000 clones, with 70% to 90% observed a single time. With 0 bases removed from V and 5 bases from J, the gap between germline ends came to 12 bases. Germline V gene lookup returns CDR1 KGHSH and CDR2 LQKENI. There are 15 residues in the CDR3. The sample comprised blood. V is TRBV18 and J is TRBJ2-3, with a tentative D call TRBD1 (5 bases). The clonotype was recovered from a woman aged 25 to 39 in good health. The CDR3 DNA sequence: TGTGCCAGCTCACCACCCCAGTCCCAGGGAGATACGCAGTATTTT. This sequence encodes CASSPPQSQGDTQYF.